This TCR beta chain was identified during a study of T cell repertoires in cytomegalovirus infection. About the research overall: Public TCR beta signatures indicated both CMV infection and matching HLA type.

Study-wide results and caveats: Across the ex vivo response, the dominant clonotypes were HLA-C-restricted CMV-specific TCR beta clonotypes. Adding up the frequency of public TCR beta families identified people who carried CMV plus the relevant HLA.

TCRdb ran MiXCR on the reads and lists one entry per CDR3 protein. This sample has around 280,000 distinct CDR3 sequences, with around 9.1% found just once. The CDR3 contains 16 residues. V shed 3 bases and J shed 5 bases, with 22 bases lying between them. Per germline, CDR1 DFQATT and CDR2 SNEGSKA (reference sequence). This clonotype was detected ten times or more. Its antigen is currently unknown. The TCR was taken from a human donor in good health (CMV status not recorded). Some clones in this sample may be carry-over from other donors' samples. The V gene is TRBV20-1, the J gene TRBJ2-5, with D perhaps being TRBD1 or TRBD2 (5 bases each). The specimen was PBMCs. CDR3 nucleotide sequence: TGCAGTGCTAGTCGCCGCGGGCTCCCAAAGGGGGAGACCCAGTACTTC. This codes for CSASRRGLPKGETQYF.